This T cell receptor beta chain was observed in a study of CD8 T cells in ankylosing spondylitis. Study conclusions and caveats: Blood from ankylosing spondylitis patients appeared to carry a characteristic roughly 8-variant TCR beta motif. Disease-associated clonotypes exhibited CD8+ identity and were relatively infrequent in peripheral blood. Prior literature has documented some motif variants in synovial fluid and blood from reactive arthritis.

Each TCR beta library was made by quantitative 5'-RACE that incorporated molecular barcodes. MiXCR, run by TCRdb on the 5' RACE reads, gives a single entry per CDR3 protein. The repertoire includes 300,000 to 400,000 distinct CDR3 sequences, about 14% of them detected once, and 0.85% to 1.4% sits in the top ten. Turning to this clonotype: Its antigen is not known.

The CDR3 contains 16 residues. Germline V gene lookup returns CDR1 SEHNR and CDR2 FQNEAQ (reference sequence). The J segment lost 4 bases and the V segment lost 4 bases, leaving 9 bases of the junction unmatched. The specimen sequenced was blood, either unsorted or a sorted T cell fraction (not recorded which). The J gene is TRBJ2-3, the V gene TRBV7-9, with 9 bases matching TRBD1. The origin of this receptor is a male donor with ankylosing spondylitis or in good health (not recorded which). CDR3 nucleotides: TGTGCCAGCAGCTCCCGGACAGGGGCGGTTGCAGATACGCAGTATTTT. It codes for CASSSRTGAVADTQYF.